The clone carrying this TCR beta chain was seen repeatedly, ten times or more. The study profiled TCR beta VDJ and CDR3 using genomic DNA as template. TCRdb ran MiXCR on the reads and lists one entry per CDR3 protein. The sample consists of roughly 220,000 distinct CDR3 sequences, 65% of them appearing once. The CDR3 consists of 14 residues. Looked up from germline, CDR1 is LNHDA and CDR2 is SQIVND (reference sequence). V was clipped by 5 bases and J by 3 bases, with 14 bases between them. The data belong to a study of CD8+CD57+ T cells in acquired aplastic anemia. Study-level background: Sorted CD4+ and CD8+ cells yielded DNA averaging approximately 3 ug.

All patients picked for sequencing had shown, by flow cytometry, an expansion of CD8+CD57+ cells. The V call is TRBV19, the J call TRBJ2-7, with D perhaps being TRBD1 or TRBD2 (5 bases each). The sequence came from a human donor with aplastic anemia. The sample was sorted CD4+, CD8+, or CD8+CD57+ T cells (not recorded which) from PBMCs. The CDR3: CASSRPGRSYEQYF. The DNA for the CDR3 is TGTGCCAGTAGTCGCCCGGGACGGAGCTACGAGCAGTACTTC.